This T cell receptor (beta chain) came from a study of blood T cell repertoires in COVID-19. Sequenced by immunoSEQ multiplex PCR; TCRdb stores in-frame clones only, minus some. The data contain fewer than 350,000 clones, about 87% of them singletons. Germline V gives CDR1 SGHTA, CDR2 FQGNSA. This CDR3 has 16 residues. Trimming at V came to 5 bases and at J to 8 bases, leaving 13 bases not matched to a gene. The sample taken for sequencing was peripheral blood. This clonotype was obtained from a woman in her twenties or thirties with COVID-19, enrolled during active disease. The chain links TRBV7-2 to TRBJ2-1, with 9 bases fitting TRBD2. The CDR3 coding sequence is TGTGCCAGCAGCCCCGGCGTGGGCGGGGGGGCGGATGAGCAGTTCTTC. Translation: CASSPGVGGGADEQFF.